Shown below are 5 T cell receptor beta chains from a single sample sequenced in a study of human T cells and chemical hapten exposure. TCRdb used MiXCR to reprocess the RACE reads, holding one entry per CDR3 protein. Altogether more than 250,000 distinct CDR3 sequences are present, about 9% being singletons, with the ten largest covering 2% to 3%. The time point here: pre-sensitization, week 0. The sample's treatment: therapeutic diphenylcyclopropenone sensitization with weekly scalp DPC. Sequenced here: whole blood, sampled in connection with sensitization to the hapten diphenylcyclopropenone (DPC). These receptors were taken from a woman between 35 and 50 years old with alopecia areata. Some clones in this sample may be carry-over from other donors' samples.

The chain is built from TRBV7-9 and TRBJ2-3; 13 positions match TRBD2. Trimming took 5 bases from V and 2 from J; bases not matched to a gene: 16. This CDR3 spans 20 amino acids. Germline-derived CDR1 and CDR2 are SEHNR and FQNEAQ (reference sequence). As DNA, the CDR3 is TGTGCCAGCAGCCCTCTGGGGGGCACCGGACTAGCGGGAGACACAGATACGCAGTATTTT. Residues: CASSPLGGTGLAGDTDTQYF.

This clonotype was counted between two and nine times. CDR3 coding DNA: TGTGCCAGCAGTGGACAGGGAGGCTACGAGCAGTACTTC. Translation: CASSGQGGYEQYF. The rearrangement links TRBV12-3 or TRBV12-4 to TRBJ2-7; 8 nucleotides match TRBD1. The length of the CDR3 is 13 residues. The V and J ends lost 5 bases and 3 bases, in that order; junction bases with no gene match: 3.

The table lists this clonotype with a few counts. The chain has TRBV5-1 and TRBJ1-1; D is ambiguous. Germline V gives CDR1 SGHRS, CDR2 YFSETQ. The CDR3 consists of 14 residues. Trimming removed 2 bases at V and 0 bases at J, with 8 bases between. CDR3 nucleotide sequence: TGCGCCAGCAGCTTCTCGACGGTGAACACTGAAGCTTTCTTT. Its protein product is CASSFSTVNTEAFF.

The CDR3 here is CASSPRETGNTIYF. CDR3 coding DNA: TGTGCCAGCAGCCCCAGGGAAACTGGAAACACCATATATTTT. This rearrangement joins TRBV3-1 to TRBJ1-3; a weak D match, TRBD1 (5 bases). V lost 4 bases and J 2 bases, leaving 9 bases between the germline ends. This CDR3 region has 14 residues. CDR1 LGHDT and CDR2 YNNKEL come from the germline V gene (reference sequence).

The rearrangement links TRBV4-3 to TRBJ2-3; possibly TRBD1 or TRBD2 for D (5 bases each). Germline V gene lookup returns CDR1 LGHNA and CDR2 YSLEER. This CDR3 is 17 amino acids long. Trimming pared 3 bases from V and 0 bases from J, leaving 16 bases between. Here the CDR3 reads CASSQAAGTFSTDTQYF. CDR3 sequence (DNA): TGCGCCAGCAGCCAGGCAGCCGGGACCTTCAGCACAGATACGCAGTATTTT.